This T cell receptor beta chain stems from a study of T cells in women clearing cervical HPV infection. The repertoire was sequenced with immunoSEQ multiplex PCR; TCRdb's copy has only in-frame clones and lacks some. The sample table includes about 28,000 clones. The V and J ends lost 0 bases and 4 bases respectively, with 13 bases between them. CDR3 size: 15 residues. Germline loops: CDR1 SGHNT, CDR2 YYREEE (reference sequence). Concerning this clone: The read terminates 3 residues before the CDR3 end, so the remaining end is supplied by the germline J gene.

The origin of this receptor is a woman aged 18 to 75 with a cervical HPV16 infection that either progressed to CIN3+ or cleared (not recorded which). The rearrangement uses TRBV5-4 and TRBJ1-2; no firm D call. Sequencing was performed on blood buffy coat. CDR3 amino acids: CASSLEGPAPYGYTF. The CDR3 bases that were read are TGTGCCAGCAGCTTGGAGGGTCCGGCCCCCTATGGC. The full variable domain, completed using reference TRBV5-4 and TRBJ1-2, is ETGVTQSPTHLIKTRGQQVTLRCSSQSGHNTVSWYQQALGQGPQFIFQYYREEENGRGNFPPRFSGLQFPNYSSELNVNALELDDSALYLCASSLEGPAPYGYTFGSGTRLTVV.